Presented here are 28 T cell receptor beta chains from one specimen sequenced in a study of blood T cell repertoires in COVID-19. Method: immunoSEQ multiplex PCR; TCRdb's copy keeps in-frame clones and lacks some. The sample contains around 99,000 clones, about four fifths of which appear only once. Sequenced sample: peripheral blood. These receptors originate from a human donor in a cohort sampled during active COVID-19.

This chain joins TRBV15 and TRBJ2-1, with D perhaps matching TRBD2 (6 bases). V shed 2 bases and J shed 4 bases, with 15 bases lying between them. The germline CDR1 and CDR2 sequences are LNHNV and YYDKDF (reference sequence). The CDR3 runs to 16 residues. The CDR3 bases are TGTGCCACCAGCAGATATTTGGCGGGGCAATACAATGAGCAGTTCTTC. Amino acids: CATSRYLAGQYNEQFF. Combining the CDR3 with reference TRBV15 and TRBJ2-1 gives the whole variable domain DAMVIQNPRYQVTQFGKPVTLSCSQTLNHNVMYWYQQKSSQAPKLLFHYYDKDFNNEADTPDNFQSRRPNTSFCFLDIRSPGLGDTAMYLCATSRYLAGQYNEQFFGPGTRLTVL.

The rearrangement links TRBV19 to TRBJ1-2; 9 nucleotides align to TRBD1. The CDR3 loop spans 15 amino acids. Germline CDR1 LNHDA, CDR2 SQIVND (reference sequence). V dropped 5 bases and J dropped 5; count of bases not matched to a gene: 9. CDR3 residues: CASSSTTGGTYGYTF. CDR3 coding DNA: TGTGCCAGTAGTTCAACGACAGGGGGAACTTATGGCTACACCTTC. The variable domain in full, completed from reference TRBV19 and TRBJ1-2, reads DGGITQSPKYLFRKEGQNVTLSCEQNLNHDAMYWYRQDPGQGLRLIYYSQIVNDFQKGDIAEGYSVSREKKESFPLTVTSAQKNPTAFYLCASSSTTGGTYGYTFGSGTRLTVV.

The chain recombines TRBV9 with TRBJ2-3, with D perhaps TRBD2 (5 bases). The V end was cut by 2 bases, the J end by 0 bases, with 7 bases between. Germline-derived CDR1 and CDR2 are SGDLS and YYNGEE. The CDR3 has 14 residues. The CDR3 DNA follows: TGTGCCAGCAGCGTCCGGGATAGCACAGATACGCAGTATTTT. It specifies CASSVRDSTDTQYF.

The V and J genes are TRBV19 and TRBJ2-3, with TRBD1 as a possible D gene (6 bases). Germline V gives CDR1 LNHDA, CDR2 SQIVND (reference sequence). This CDR3 comprises 15 residues. V gave up 7 bases and J gave up 0 bases, with 14 bases separating them. The CDR3 DNA follows: TGTGCCAGTACCGCGACAGGAACTAGCACAGATACGCAGTATTTT. Its translation: CASTATGTSTDTQYF.

The rearrangement uses TRBV28 and TRBJ1-5; D possibly corresponds to TRBD1 (5 bases). Trimming stripped 8 bases from V and 8 bases from J, with 13 bases between. Germline V CDR1 and CDR2: MDHEN, SYDVKM. This CDR3 comprises 12 residues. CDR3 nucleotide sequence: TGTGCCAGCTCGGAGGGGAGGGAGCCCCAGCATTTT. It yields the protein CASSEGREPQHF.

The chain uses TRBV27 and TRBJ2-7; 16 bases align to TRBD2. Germline CDR1 is MNHEY and CDR2 is SMNVEV (reference sequence). This CDR3 region has 14 residues. Trimming removed 4 bases from V and 7 bases from J; junction bases left unmatched: 1. The CDR3 nucleotides read TGTGCCAGCAGTTCGGGACTAGCGGGAGGGGAGCAGTACTTC. Protein product: CASSSGLAGGEQYF.

The V gene is TRBV7-2, the J gene TRBJ2-1; D might be TRBD1 (7 bases). The CDR3 sequence is 17 residues long. V lost 5 bases, J lost 4 bases, and 21 bases lay in between. From germline, CDR1 is SGHTA and CDR2 FQGNSA. The CDR3 reads CASSPTASQGGYNEQFF. CDR3 nucleotide sequence: TGTGCCAGCAGCCCTACGGCGAGTCAGGGGGGTTACAATGAGCAGTTCTTC.

The chain employs TRBV7-6 and TRBJ2-2; TRBD2 aligns across 9 bases. Germline V gene lookup returns CDR1 SGHVS and CDR2 FNYEAQ. Trimming at V came to 4 bases and at J to 9 bases, leaving 12 bases not matched to a gene. CDR3 length: 16 amino acids. The CDR3 loop reads CASSSTGTSKTRELFF. CDR3 coding DNA: TGTGCCAGCAGCTCCACCGGGACTAGCAAAACCCGGGAGCTGTTTTTT.

This sequence joins TRBV7-6 and TRBJ2-2, with D possibly matching TRBD2 (6 bases). Germline V gene sequence: CDR1 SGHVS, CDR2 FNYEAQ. The CDR3 is 15 amino acids. V shed 5 bases and J shed 1 base, with 11 bases lying between them. The CDR3 DNA reads as TGTGCCAGCAGCCCATTTAGCGGGAACACCGGGGAGCTGTTTTTT. Protein sequence: CASSPFSGNTGELFF.

CDR3 coding DNA: TGTGCCAGCTCATATCAGGGGGGCTATAATTCACCCCTCCACTTT. Amino acid sequence: CASSYQGGYNSPLHF. The V gene is TRBV18, the J gene TRBJ1-6; TRBD1 aligns across 7 bases. V lost 5 bases and J lost 3; bases outside the gene matches: 4. The germline CDR1 and CDR2 sequences are KGHSH and LQKENI. The CDR3 runs 15 residues.

This sequence joins TRBV7-9 and TRBJ2-7; the match to TRBD1 covers 8 bases. J was trimmed by 0 bases and V by 6 bases; bases with no gene match: 19. Germline CDR1 reads SEHNR; CDR2 reads FQNEAQ (reference sequence). The CDR3 is 19 amino acids. The CDR3 sequence: CASSRTGLSAEWSSYEQYV. The CDR3 DNA reads TGTGCCAGCAGTCGGACAGGGTTAAGCGCGGAGTGGAGCTCCTACGAGCAGTACGTC.

J is TRBJ1-2 and V is TRBV30; the D gene is possibly TRBD1 (5 bases). The CDR3 is made up of 14 amino acids. Between the trimmed V and J ends, which lost 0 bases and 4 bases, there was a span of 12 bases. Germline loops: CDR1 GTSNPN, CDR2 SVGIG (reference sequence). The CDR3 DNA reads TGTGCCTGGAGTGTACCACTCGGGGGCTATGGCTACACCTTC. This translates into CAWSVPLGGYGYTF. Combining the CDR3 with reference TRBV30 and TRBJ1-2 gives the whole variable domain SQTIHQWPATLVQPVGSPLSLECTVEGTSNPNLYWYRQAAGRGLQLLFYSVGIGQISSEVPQNLSASRPQDRQFILSSKKLLLSDSGFYLCAWSVPLGGYGYTFGSGTRLTVV.

The V call is TRBV6-2 or TRBV6-3, the J call TRBJ2-2; the D gene is possibly TRBD2 (6 bases). CDR3 length equals 14 residues. The V gene lost 4 bases and the J gene lost 5 bases, with 11 bases spanning the gap. Looked up from germline, CDR1 is MNHEY and CDR2 is SVGEGT. CDR3 loop: CASSWTRGTGELFF. The CDR3, as DNA: TGTGCCAGCAGTTGGACCCGGGGGACCGGGGAGCTGTTTTTT.

The rearrangement links TRBV3-1 (or the pseudogene TRBV3-2) to TRBJ2-5; D may be TRBD2 (5 bases). In germline, CDR1 is LGHDT, CDR2 YNNKEL (reference sequence). This CDR3 region has 15 residues. Trimming took off 1 base at V and 4 bases at J, with 13 bases between the two ends. CDR3 coding DNA: TGTGCCAGCAGCCAAGCACTACCCGGAGGAGAGACCCAGTACTTC. Translation: CASSQALPGGETQYF.

The chain is built from TRBV30 and TRBJ2-1; TRBD2 agrees at 12 bases. Germline V gene sequence: CDR1 GTSNPN, CDR2 SVGIG (reference sequence). Losses at the gene ends were 0 bases for V and 2 bases for J; bases not matched to a gene: 8. The CDR3 covers 18 residues. The CDR3 is CAWSVIRTSGTPYNEQFF. CDR3 sequence (DNA): TGTGCCTGGAGTGTAATCAGGACTAGCGGGACCCCCTACAATGAGCAGTTCTTC. Full variable domain (outside the CDR3, taken from reference TRBV30 and TRBJ2-1): SQTIHQWPATLVQPVGSPLSLECTVEGTSNPNLYWYRQAAGRGLQLLFYSVGIGQISSEVPQNLSASRPQDRQFILSSKKLLLSDSGFYLCAWSVIRTSGTPYNEQFFGPGTRLTVL.

The V gene is TRBV4-3, the J gene TRBJ2-3; 7 nucleotides match TRBD2. With 1 base clipped from V and 4 bases from J, the junction kept 11 bases outside the gene matches. CDR1 and CDR2 (germline): LGHNA, YSLEER. There are 17 residues in the CDR3. In DNA form, the CDR3 reads TGCGCCAGCAGCCAAGGGGGGGTAAGCGCGGGGGCAGATACGCAGTATTTT. Protein product: CASSQGGVSAGADTQYF.

This chain uses TRBV7-2 with TRBJ1-1; D possibly corresponds to TRBD1 (5 bases). Germline V gene sequence: CDR1 SGHTA, CDR2 FQGNSA. V was shortened by 1 base and J by 0 bases, with 12 bases between the two germline ends. This CDR3 is 16 amino acids long. The CDR3: CASSLVAARVNTEAFF. CDR3 nucleotide sequence: TGTGCCAGCAGCTTAGTGGCGGCCAGGGTGAACACTGAAGCTTTCTTT.

The table lists this clone with a count of one. This rearrangement joins TRBV9 to TRBJ2-5, with TRBD1 as a possible D gene (6 bases). Trimming removed 2 bases from V and 2 bases from J, with 25 bases in between. The CDR3 extends over 19 amino acids. Per the germline V gene, CDR1 is SGDLS and CDR2 is YYNGEE. CDR3 protein: CASSVRDTVFPNPQETQYF. CDR3 coding DNA: TGTGCCAGCAGCGTCCGGGACACGGTCTTCCCCAACCCACAAGAGACCCAGTACTTC.

The V call is TRBV7-9, the J call TRBJ2-7; 12 nucleotides line up with TRBD2. The CDR3 loop spans 14 amino acids. CDR1 is SEHNR, CDR2 FQNEAQ, per germline (reference sequence). The V gene end was trimmed by 5 bases and the J gene end by 3 bases; junction bases not matched to a gene: 2. The CDR3 DNA reads TGTGCCAGCAGCCTGGGACTAGCGGGCTACGAGCAGTACTTC. As protein: CASSLGLAGYEQYF.

The chain links TRBV23-1 to TRBJ2-2; tentative D call: TRBD1 (5 bases). TRBV23-1 is reported as an ORF; its role is uncertain. CDR3 length equals 17 residues. V shed 0 bases and J shed 3 bases, with 14 bases lying between them. In DNA form, the CDR3 reads TGCGCCAGCAGTCAATCCCCGGACAAGAAAGACACCGGGGAGCTGTTTTTT. Translating gives CASSQSPDKKDTGELFF.

This clone appeared a few times. This chain connects TRBV3-1 (or the pseudogene TRBV3-2) to TRBJ2-3; 7 nucleotides align to TRBD2. V was pared by 1 base and J by 4 bases, with 14 bases of the junction left unmatched. The length of the CDR3 is 18 residues. Germline CDR1 reads LGHDT; CDR2 reads YNNKEL (reference sequence). CDR3 DNA sequence: TGTGCCAGCAGCCAAGGGTGGGCGGGAGACATCTCCCCAGATACGCAGTATTTT. Translation: CASSQGWAGDISPDTQYF.

The V call is TRBV4-2, the J call TRBJ2-1; maybe TRBD2 (6 bases). Per germline, CDR1 LGHNA and CDR2 YNFKEQ. This CDR3 is 16 amino acids long. Between the trimmed V and J ends, which lost 8 bases and 0 bases, there was a span of 17 bases. This CDR3 reads CASSGAPGASYNEQFF. The CDR3 nucleotides are TGTGCCAGCTCTGGGGCCCCGGGAGCCTCCTACAATGAGCAGTTCTTC.

This chain connects TRBV24-1 to TRBJ1-2; 12 positions match TRBD1. CDR1 is KGHDR and CDR2 is SFDVKD in the germline V gene. This CDR3 has 16 residues. V lost 4 bases to trimming and J lost 2 bases; unmatched junction nucleotides: 4. CDR3 nucleotides: TGTGCCACCAGTGAGGGGACAGGGGGCGCAAACTATGGCTACACCTTC. It encodes CATSEGTGGANYGYTF.

The V and J genes are TRBV30 and TRBJ1-2; D possibly corresponds to TRBD1 (5 bases). Germline V lookup: CDR1 GTSNPN, CDR2 SVGIG (reference sequence). This CDR3 has 16 residues. V lost 3 bases and J lost 14, with 31 bases in between. The CDR3 loop reads CAWSLLEWGRPMGRTF. CDR3 nucleotide sequence: TGTGCCTGGAGCCTATTAGAGTGGGGTCGACCTATGGGGCGGACCTTC.

V is TRBV19 and J is TRBJ2-2, with 10 nucleotides matching TRBD1. CDR1 is LNHDA, CDR2 SQIVND, per germline (reference sequence). The CDR3 extends over 14 amino acids. With 7 bases clipped from V and 6 bases from J, the junction kept 5 bases outside the gene matches. DNA of the CDR3: TGTGCCAGTATCGGGACAGGGGAAGCCGGGGAGCTGTTTTTT. The encoded protein is CASIGTGEAGELFF.

This clone occurred a few times. The J gene is TRBJ1-3, the V gene TRBV3-1 (or the pseudogene TRBV3-2); D is unclear. The CDR3 runs to 15 residues. Germline loops: CDR1 LGHDT, CDR2 YNNKEL (reference sequence). V gave up 5 bases and J gave up 8 bases, with 19 bases separating them. The CDR3 region is CASSTRLTKGDTIYF. The CDR3 DNA follows: TGTGCCAGCAGCACTAGACTCACCAAAGGAGACACCATATATTTT.

V is TRBV6-5 and J is TRBJ1-2; 7 nucleotides align to TRBD1. The V gene's germline CDR1 is MNHEY and CDR2 SVGAGI. This CDR3 has 15 amino acids. The ends lost 0 bases at V and 4 bases at J; junction bases unmatched: 5. The CDR3 DNA reads TGTGCCAGCAGTTACTCGACAGCAGGGGGCTATGGCTACACCTTC. It yields the protein CASSYSTAGGYGYTF.

This clone was seen once. The rearrangement uses TRBV19 and TRBJ1-4; tentatively, D is TRBD1 (6 bases). The CDR3 runs 14 residues. Per the germline V gene, CDR1 is LNHDA and CDR2 is SQIVND (reference sequence). Trimming took 8 bases from V and 2 from J, leaving 12 bases between them. CDR3 region: CASSPRGTNEKLFF. CDR3 DNA sequence: TGTGCCAGTTCCCCAAGGGGGACTAATGAAAAACTGTTTTTT.